These 32 T cell receptor beta chains were sequenced from one sample in a study of cytomegalovirus exposure and HLA in healthy donors. In the PCR, 60 Vbeta and 13 Jbeta primers were used. Sequenced by immunoSEQ multiplex PCR; TCRdb stores in-frame clones only, minus some. In the table there are about 220,000 clones, just over 75% of which are singletons. The sample consisted of PBMCs. The receptors were sampled from a man younger than 30 in good health and CMV-seronegative.

The genes are TRBV10-1 and TRBJ2-5; D uncertain. Trimming pared 4 bases from V and 5 bases from J, leaving 11 bases between. This CDR3 region has 13 residues. Germline V gives CDR1 WNHNN, CDR2 SYGVQD (reference sequence). In DNA, the CDR3 is TGCGCCAGCAGTGCGGTTGTATCGGAGACCCAGTACTTC. Its translation is CASSAVVSETQYF.

This chain connects TRBV5-1 to TRBJ2-1; 10 positions agree with TRBD2. This CDR3 has 14 residues. The germline CDR1 and CDR2 sequences are SGHRS and YFSETQ. The ends lost 7 bases at V and 9 bases at J; junction bases unmatched: 10. CDR3 sequence: CASQAGGGRGEQFF. DNA for the CDR3: TGCGCCAGCCAAGCGGGAGGGGGCCGGGGTGAGCAGTTCTTC.

The genes are TRBV6-1 and TRBJ2-3; D is ambiguous. CDR3 size: 13 residues. V lost 6 bases and J 6 bases, leaving 13 bases between the germline ends. Germline CDR1 is MNHNS and CDR2 is SASEGT. The CDR3 spells CASSPRIGDTQYF. The CDR3, as DNA: TGTGCCAGCAGCCCGCGGATCGGGGATACGCAGTATTTT.

In this sample, this clone turned up a few times. J is TRBJ1-6 and V is TRBV18; 7 bases match TRBD1. Trimming at V came to 0 bases and at J to 6 bases, leaving 5 bases not matched to a gene. CDR3 length equals 16 residues. Germline V CDR1 and CDR2: KGHSH, LQKENI. The CDR3, as DNA: TGTGCCAGCTCACCACCTCCGGGACAGCCTAATTCACCCCTCCACTTT. It specifies CASSPPPGQPNSPLHF.

The chain links TRBV15 to TRBJ2-2, with TRBD2 matching 7 bases. Trimming took 3 bases from V and 1 from J; bases not matched to a gene: 5. The CDR3 spans 16 residues. Looked up from germline, CDR1 is LNHNV and CDR2 is YYDKDF (reference sequence). CDR3 nucleotide sequence: TGTGCCACCAGCAGGGGCTTAGCGGGGAACACCGGGGAGCTGTTTTTT. It yields the protein CATSRGLAGNTGELFF.

This chain links TRBV30 with TRBJ1-2, with TRBD1 matching over 7 bases. V trimming: 2 bases; J trimming: 12 bases; junction bases outside the gene matches: 9. Germline V gene lookup returns CDR1 GTSNPN and CDR2 SVGIG (reference sequence). CDR3 size: 12 residues. DNA of the CDR3: TGTGCCTGGAGTCTGTCGACAGGGTCTCACACCTTC. Translating it yields CAWSLSTGSHTF.

The chain has TRBV20-1 and TRBJ2-3, with D perhaps matching TRBD2 (5 bases). The CDR3 is 11 residues long. V shed 3 bases and J shed 5 bases, with 6 bases lying between them. From germline, CDR1 is DFQATT and CDR2 SNEGSKA (reference sequence). The CDR3 region has the DNA TGCAGTGCTAGTGGAGGAGATACGCAGTATTTT. Translated, it gives CSASGGDTQYF.

The V call is TRBV4-1, the J call TRBJ2-2, with D hard to call. The CDR3 has 15 residues. CDR1 and CDR2 from the germline V gene are MGHRA and YSYEKL. Trimming stripped 1 base from V and 4 bases from J, with 10 bases between. The CDR3 coding sequence is TGCGCCAGCAGCCAAGTTTTACATCCCACCGGGGAGCTGTTTTTT. It is translated as CASSQVLHPTGELFF.

The count of this clone is one. This rearrangement joins TRBV29-1 to TRBJ2-7; 12 nucleotides line up with TRBD2. Trimming took 3 bases from V and 4 from J; bases not matched to a gene: 10. Germline V gene sequence: CDR1 SQVTM, CDR2 ANQGSEA. The CDR3 totals 16 residues. Here the CDR3 reads CSVDDGGTSGQYEQYF. CDR3 DNA: TGCAGCGTTGACGATGGAGGGACTAGCGGGCAGTACGAGCAGTACTTC.

There are a few counts of this clone. The chain combines TRBV10-2 with TRBJ2-7; 11 bases align to TRBD2. The CDR3 is made up of 14 amino acids. Germline assignment: CDR1 WSHSY and CDR2 SAAADI. V lost 0 bases, J lost 7 bases, and 2 bases stayed unmatched. This chain's CDR3 is CASSESRLAGEQYF. The CDR3 region has the DNA TGCGCCAGCAGTGAGTCCCGACTAGCGGGAGAGCAGTACTTC.

This chain links TRBV30 with TRBJ2-3; perhaps TRBD2 as D (6 bases). Germline V gene lookup returns CDR1 GTSNPN and CDR2 SVGIG (reference sequence). The V end was cut by 1 base, the J end by 2 bases, with 10 bases between. This CDR3 is built from 14 residues. The CDR3 sequence: CAWSAGGDTDTQYF. As DNA, the CDR3 is TGTGCCTGGAGTGCAGGAGGGGACACAGATACGCAGTATTTT.

The CDR3 loop is CSSGTVAPNTEAFF. The CDR3 nucleotides are TGCAGCTCAGGGACAGTAGCTCCGAACACTGAAGCTTTCTTT. The rearrangement uses TRBV29-1 and TRBJ1-1; 7 bases match TRBD1. V lost 8 bases and J lost 1; bases outside the gene matches: 10. In germline, CDR1 is SQVTM, CDR2 ANQGSEA. This CDR3 has 14 amino acids.

This clone was seen a handful of times. V is TRBV5-1 and J is TRBJ1-2; D gene ambiguous. The V end was cut by 3 bases, the J end by 4 bases, with 16 bases between. The CDR3 sequence is 15 residues long. Germline V gene data show CDR1 as SGHRS and CDR2 as YFSETQ. The CDR3 reads CASSYSQVPGYGYTF. The CDR3 DNA follows: TGCGCCAGCAGCTACTCACAAGTCCCAGGCTATGGCTACACCTTC.

The chain recombines TRBV29-1 with TRBJ1-3, with TRBD1 as a possible D gene (5 bases). There are 13 residues in the CDR3. Germline V gives CDR1 SQVTM, CDR2 ANQGSEA. Trimming cost V 4 bases and J 0 bases, with 7 bases left between them. Here the CDR3 DNA reads TGCAGCGTTGGGGACTACTCTGGAAACACCATATATTTT. The encoded protein is CSVGDYSGNTIYF.

About this clone itself: The same CDR3 arises from other DNA sequences in this sample as well. The genes are TRBV27 and TRBJ2-2; no firm D call. The CDR3 runs 17 residues. Trimming left V 5 bases short and J 0 bases short, with 16 bases between. Germline V gene sequence: CDR1 MNHEY, CDR2 SMNVEV (reference sequence). CDR3 sequence: CASSRLGRPPNTGELFF. In DNA form, the CDR3 reads TGTGCCAGCAGTCGATTGGGCAGGCCTCCGAACACCGGGGAGCTGTTTTTT.

V gene TRBV29-1 combines with J gene TRBJ2-7, with D perhaps TRBD1 (6 bases). Trimming took 4 bases from V and 2 from J, leaving 15 bases between them. The CDR3 consists of 14 residues. Germline values: CDR1 SQVTM, CDR2 ANQGSEA. The CDR3 coding sequence is TGCAGCGTTGGCCAGGGACATGGGGCCTACGAGCAGTACTTC. This sequence encodes CSVGQGHGAYEQYF.

The rearrangement uses TRBV9 and TRBJ1-6; 7 nucleotides match TRBD1. Germline values: CDR1 SGDLS, CDR2 YYNGEE. Trimming removed 3 bases from V and 7 bases from J; junction bases left unmatched: 4. The CDR3 length is 14 residues. The CDR3 coding sequence is TGTGCCAGCAGCGGCCGGGACAGAAATTCACCCCTCCACTTT. Translated, it gives CASSGRDRNSPLHF.

J is TRBJ2-1 and V is TRBV5-4, with 13 bases lining up with TRBD2. This CDR3 is 17 amino acids long. CDR1 and CDR2 from the germline V gene are SGHNT and YYREEE (reference sequence). The V gene end was trimmed by 3 bases and the J gene end by 8 bases; junction bases not matched to a gene: 11. CDR3 amino acids: CASSSPSGLAGLHEQFF. In DNA form, the CDR3 reads TGTGCCAGCAGCTCCCCCTCGGGACTAGCGGGATTGCATGAGCAGTTCTTC.

This clone occurred a few times. J is TRBJ2-5 and V is TRBV27; 9 bases are shared with TRBD2. The DNA end lines up better with TRBJ2-7; the J call may be wrong. CDR3 length: 14 residues. CDR1 and CDR2 (germline): MNHEY, SMNVEV (reference sequence). The CDR3, as DNA: TGTGCCAGCAGTTGGGGGACTAGCAGCTACGAGCAGTACTTC. It is translated as CASSWGTSSYEQYF.

This clone came up a few times. The chain carries TRBV2 and TRBJ2-1; 13 bases are a match to TRBD2. This CDR3 region has 16 residues. V was clipped by 6 bases and J by 7 bases; unmatched bases: 9. Germline V gene lookup returns CDR1 SNHLY and CDR2 FYNNEI. The CDR3 region has the DNA TGTGCCAGCAGCGAACTAGCGGGAGGGATTATGAATGAGCAGTTCTTC. This translates into CASSELAGGIMNEQFF.

This clone was seen only a few times. The J gene is TRBJ2-1, the V gene TRBV19; the match to TRBD2 covers 10 bases. V gave up 1 base and J gave up 6 bases; unmatched junction bases: 12. The CDR3 is 18 residues long. Germline CDR1 is LNHDA and CDR2 is SQIVND (reference sequence). The CDR3 region is CASSIAPPGLAIRNEQFF. CDR3 in DNA: TGTGCCAGTAGTATAGCCCCACCGGGACTAGCGATACGCAATGAGCAGTTCTTC.

A few counts support this clone. The chain has TRBV29-1 and TRBJ1-4, with TRBD1 matching over 7 bases. This CDR3 spans 15 amino acids. Losses at the gene ends were 4 bases for V and 7 bases for J; bases not matched to a gene: 12. Germline V gene lookup returns CDR1 SQVTM and CDR2 ANQGSEA. In nucleotides, the CDR3 is TGCAGCGTTGGGGAGAGACAGGGTGTGAGTGAAAAACTGTTTTTT. It yields the protein CSVGERQGVSEKLFF.

This sequence joins TRBV5-1 and TRBJ2-3, with a weak D call TRBD1 (6 bases). Looked up from germline, CDR1 is SGHRS and CDR2 is YFSETQ. The V end lost 4 bases, the J end lost 2 bases, and 14 bases lay between the germline ends. The CDR3 extends over 15 amino acids. The CDR3 protein is CASSPTGQYTDTQYF. The CDR3 DNA follows: TGCGCCAGCAGCCCCACGGGACAATACACAGATACGCAGTATTTT.

This chain uses TRBV18 with TRBJ2-1; D is possibly TRBD2 (6 bases). Trimming cost V 0 bases and J 5 bases, with 17 bases left between them. There are 17 residues in the CDR3. Germline V gene lookup returns CDR1 KGHSH and CDR2 LQKENI. The CDR3 DNA sequence: TGTGCCAGCTCACCACCGGGCATGGGGGGACTCAACAATGAGCAGTTCTTC. This encodes CASSPPGMGGLNNEQFF.

This chain joins TRBV9 and TRBJ2-3; a possible D gene is TRBD2 (5 bases). Germline V lookup: CDR1 SGDLS, CDR2 YYNGEE. Between the trimmed V and J ends, which lost 0 bases and 2 bases, there was a span of 10 bases. The CDR3 is made up of 15 amino acids. CDR3 sequence (DNA): TGTGCCAGCAGCGTAGGCATTAGCGTCACAGATACGCAGTATTTT. Its translation: CASSVGISVTDTQYF.

The chain combines TRBV29-1 with TRBJ2-7; TRBD1 matches 8 bases. The CDR3 runs to 12 residues. V shed 7 bases and J 6 bases; nucleotides not matched to a gene: 8. The germline gives CDR1 SQVTM, CDR2 ANQGSEA. The CDR3 region is CSADRGSSEQYF. The CDR3 DNA reads TGCAGCGCCGACAGGGGATCATCCGAGCAGTACTTC.

This chain links TRBV30 with TRBJ1-3; 7 positions agree with TRBD1. The CDR3 covers 13 residues. Germline CDR1 is GTSNPN and CDR2 is SVGIG (reference sequence). J was trimmed by 4 bases and V by 7 bases; bases with no gene match: 7. Here the CDR3 DNA reads TGTGCCTTCACAGGGGTAACGGGAAACACCATATATTTT. This codes for CAFTGVTGNTIYF.

The sample holds a few counts of this clone. This chain links TRBV5-6 with TRBJ1-1; a possible D gene is TRBD1 (5 bases). V was shortened by 2 bases and J by 1 base, with 6 bases between the two germline ends. Germline values: CDR1 SGHDT, CDR2 YYEEEE. The CDR3 length is 13 residues. The CDR3: CASSFDRNTEAFF. The CDR3 DNA sequence: TGTGCCAGCAGCTTCGACAGGAACACTGAAGCTTTCTTT.

The chain has TRBV28 and TRBJ1-3; tentative D call: TRBD1 (6 bases). This CDR3 is built from 14 residues. Germline CDR1 MDHEN, CDR2 SYDVKM. The germline V and J ends were trimmed by 2 bases and 8 bases, with 13 bases remaining between them. The CDR3 is CASSLPGRGDTIYF. The DNA of the CDR3 is TGTGCCAGCAGTTTACCCGGCAGGGGAGACACCATATATTTT.

V gene TRBV28 combines with J gene TRBJ1-2; D unresolved. The CDR3 totals 12 residues. CDR1 and CDR2 from the germline V gene are MDHEN and SYDVKM. V was shortened by 5 bases and J by 8 bases, with 12 bases between the two germline ends. CDR3 nucleotide sequence: TGTGCCAGCAGTACAGACGTTAGGGGCTACACCTTC. It translates to CASSTDVRGYTF.

This sequence joins TRBV11-2 and TRBJ2-7; 10 bases are shared with TRBD1. The germline CDR1 and CDR2 sequences are SGHAT and FQNNGV. The CDR3 spans 15 residues. The trim removed 6 bases at V and 2 bases at J, leaving 7 bases unmatched. The CDR3 DNA reads TGTGCCAGCAGGTACCCGGGACAGGGGCCCTACGAGCAGTACTTC. It encodes CASRYPGQGPYEQYF.

V usage is TRBV27 and J usage is TRBJ2-7; 8 bases are a match to TRBD1. Germline CDR1 reads MNHEY; CDR2 reads SMNVEV (reference sequence). The CDR3 totals 15 residues. Germline trimming cut 5 bases from V and 10 bases from J; bases unmatched to any gene: 16. CDR3 sequence reads: CASSPKPSGTGSQYF. CDR3 nucleotide sequence: TGTGCCAGCAGTCCCAAACCATCCGGGACAGGCTCACAGTACTTC.